This TCR beta chain was sequenced in a study of control samples from healthy donors and cancer patients (dated by TCRdb to 2019 to 2021). As to this clone: Its antigen remains undetermined. Base qualities are missing; no much larger clone stands one base away.

Libraries were built with the immunoSEQ multiplex PCR assay. TCRdb mirrors the immuneACCESS table, restricted to in-frame sequences. Some clones are absent from its copies; in checked studies, under half trace to an unresolved V gene, and the reason for the others is unknown. In this sample the table shows more than 75,000 clones, about 90% of which occur a single time. The ten largest make up approximately 6% of the sample. Sequenced input: blood. The TCR sequence derives from a man between 50 and 59 years old in good health.

The CDR3 here reads CASSVGSSSYEQYF. The DNA reads as follows: TGTGCCAGCAGCGTGGGGAGTTCCTCCTACGAGCAGTACTTC. The V and J segments used are TRBV9 and TRBJ2-7; the D gene is perhaps TRBD2, from 5 matching bases. The germline V gene sets CDR1 to SGDLS and CDR2 to YYNGEE. The CDR3, from cysteine to phenylalanine, totals 14 residues. The only DNA kept is the CDR3, 42 bases in frame from the first base. V lost 2 bases and J lost 0 bases; the stretch between them is 9 bases long.